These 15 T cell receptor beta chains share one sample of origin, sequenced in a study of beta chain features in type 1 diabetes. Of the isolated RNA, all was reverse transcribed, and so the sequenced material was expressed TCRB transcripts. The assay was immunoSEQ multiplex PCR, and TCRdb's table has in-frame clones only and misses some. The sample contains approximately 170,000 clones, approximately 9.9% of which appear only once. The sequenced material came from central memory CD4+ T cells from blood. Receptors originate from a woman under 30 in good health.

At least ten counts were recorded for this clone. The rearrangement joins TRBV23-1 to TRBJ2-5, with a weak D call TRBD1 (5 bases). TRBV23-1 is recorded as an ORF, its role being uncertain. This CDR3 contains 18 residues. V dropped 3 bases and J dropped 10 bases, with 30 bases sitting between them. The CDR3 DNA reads TGCGCCAGCAGTCAGATGTGTAGGTCCTGGCAAGGGGTAGAGGACCAGTACTTC. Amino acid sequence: CASSQMCRSWQGVEDQYF.

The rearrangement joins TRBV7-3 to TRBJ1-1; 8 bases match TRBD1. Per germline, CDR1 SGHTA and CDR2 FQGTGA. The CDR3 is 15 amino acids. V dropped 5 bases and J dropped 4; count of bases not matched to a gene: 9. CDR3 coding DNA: TGTGCCAGCAGCCAGACAGGGGCTGGGGCCACTGAAGCTTTCTTT. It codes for CASSQTGAGATEAFF.

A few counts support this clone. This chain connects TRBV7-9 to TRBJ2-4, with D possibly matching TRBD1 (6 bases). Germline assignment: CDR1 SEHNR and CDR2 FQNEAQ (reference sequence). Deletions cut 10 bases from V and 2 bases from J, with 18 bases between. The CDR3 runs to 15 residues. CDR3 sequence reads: CATGERGISKNIQYF. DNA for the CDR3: TGTGCCACCGGAGAGAGGGGGATATCCAAAAACATTCAGTACTTC.

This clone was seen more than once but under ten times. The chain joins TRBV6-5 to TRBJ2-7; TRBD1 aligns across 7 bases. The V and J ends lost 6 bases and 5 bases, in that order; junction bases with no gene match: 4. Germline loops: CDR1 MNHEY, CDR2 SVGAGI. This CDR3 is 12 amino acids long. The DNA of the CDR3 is TGTGCCAGCAGATCTCAGGGGGACGAGCAGTACTTC. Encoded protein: CASRSQGDEQYF.

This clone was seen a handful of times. The CDR3 bases are TGCGCCAGCAGCTTCTGGGTCACTAGCGGGGCGAGCTCCTACGAGCAGTACTTC. It codes for CASSFWVTSGASSYEQYF. The chain recombines TRBV5-1 with TRBJ2-7; 10 nucleotides match TRBD2. This CDR3 spans 18 amino acids. V lost 2 bases to trimming and J lost 0 bases; unmatched junction nucleotides: 11. Germline CDR1 reads SGHRS; CDR2 reads YFSETQ.

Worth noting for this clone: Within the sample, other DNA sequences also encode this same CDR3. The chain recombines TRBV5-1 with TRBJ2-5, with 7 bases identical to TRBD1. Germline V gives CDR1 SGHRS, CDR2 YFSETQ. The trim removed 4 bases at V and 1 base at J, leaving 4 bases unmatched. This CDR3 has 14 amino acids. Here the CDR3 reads CASSPGTAQETQYF. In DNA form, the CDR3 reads TGCGCCAGCAGCCCCGGGACAGCCCAAGAGACCCAGTACTTC.

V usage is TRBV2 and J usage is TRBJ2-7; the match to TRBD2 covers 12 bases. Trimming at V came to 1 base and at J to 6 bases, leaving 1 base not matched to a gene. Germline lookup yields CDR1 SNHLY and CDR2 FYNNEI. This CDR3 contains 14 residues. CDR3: CASSEGLAGAEQYF. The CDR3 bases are TGTGCCAGCAGTGAAGGACTAGCGGGAGCCGAGCAGTACTTC.

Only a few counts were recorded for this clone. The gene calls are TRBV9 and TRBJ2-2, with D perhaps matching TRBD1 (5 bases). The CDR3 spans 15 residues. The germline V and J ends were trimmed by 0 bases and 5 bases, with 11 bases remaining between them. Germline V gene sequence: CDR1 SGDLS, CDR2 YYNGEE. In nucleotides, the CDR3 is TGTGCCAGCAGCGTAGCTAGGGGTTGGACCGGGGAGCTGTTTTTT. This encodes CASSVARGWTGELFF.

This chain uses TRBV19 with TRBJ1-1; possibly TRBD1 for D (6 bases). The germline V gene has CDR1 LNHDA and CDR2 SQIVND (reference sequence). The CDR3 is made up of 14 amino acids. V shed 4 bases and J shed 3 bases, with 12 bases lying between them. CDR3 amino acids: CASSRGGVDTEAFF. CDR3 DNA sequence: TGTGCCAGTAGTAGAGGGGGAGTGGACACTGAAGCTTTCTTT. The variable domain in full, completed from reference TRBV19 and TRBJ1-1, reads DGGITQSPKYLFRKEGQNVTLSCEQNLNHDAMYWYRQDPGQGLRLIYYSQIVNDFQKGDIAEGYSVSREKKESFPLTVTSAQKNPTAFYLCASSRGGVDTEAFFGQGTRLTVV.

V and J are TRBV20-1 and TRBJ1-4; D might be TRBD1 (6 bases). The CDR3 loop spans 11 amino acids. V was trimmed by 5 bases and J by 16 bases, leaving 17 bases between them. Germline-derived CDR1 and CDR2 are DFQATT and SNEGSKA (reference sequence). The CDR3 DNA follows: TGCAGTGCTCGACTCCTTTTGGGACAGTTTTTT. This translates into CSARLLLGQFF.

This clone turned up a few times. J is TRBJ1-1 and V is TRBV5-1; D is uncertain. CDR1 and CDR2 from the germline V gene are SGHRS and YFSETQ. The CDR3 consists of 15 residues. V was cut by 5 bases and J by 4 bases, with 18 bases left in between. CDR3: CASRPGPTEGTEAFF. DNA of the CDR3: TGCGCCAGCAGACCTGGACCTACGGAGGGCACTGAAGCTTTCTTT.

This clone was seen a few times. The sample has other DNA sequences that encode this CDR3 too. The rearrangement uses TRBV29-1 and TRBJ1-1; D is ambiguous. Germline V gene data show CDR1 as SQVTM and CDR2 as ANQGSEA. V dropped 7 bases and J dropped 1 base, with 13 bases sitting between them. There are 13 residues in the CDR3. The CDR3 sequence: CSARGQPNTEAFF. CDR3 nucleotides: TGCAGCGCCCGCGGGCAGCCGAACACTGAAGCTTTCTTT.

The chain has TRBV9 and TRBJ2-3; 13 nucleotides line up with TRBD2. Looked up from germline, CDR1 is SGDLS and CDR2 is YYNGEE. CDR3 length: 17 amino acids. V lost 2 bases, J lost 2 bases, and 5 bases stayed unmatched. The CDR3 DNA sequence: TGTGCCAGCAGCGTGGGGACTAGCGGGATTTCCACAGATACGCAGTATTTT. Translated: CASSVGTSGISTDTQYF.

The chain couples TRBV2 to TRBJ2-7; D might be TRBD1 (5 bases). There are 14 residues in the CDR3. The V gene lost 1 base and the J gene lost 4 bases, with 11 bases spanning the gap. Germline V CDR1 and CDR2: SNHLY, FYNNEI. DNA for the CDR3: TGTGCCAGCAGTGAAGGAGGACACGATTACGAGCAGTACTTC. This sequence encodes CASSEGGHDYEQYF.

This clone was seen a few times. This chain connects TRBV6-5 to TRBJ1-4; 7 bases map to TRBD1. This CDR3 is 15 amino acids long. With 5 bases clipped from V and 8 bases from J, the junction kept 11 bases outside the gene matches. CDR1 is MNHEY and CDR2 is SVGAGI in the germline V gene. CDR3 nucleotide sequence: TGTGCCAGCAGTAAGGCACAGGGGTTCAGGGAAAAACTGTTTTTT. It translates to CASSKAQGFREKLFF.